The 2 T cell receptor beta chains in this list originate from one sample, sequenced in a study of blood T cell repertoires in COVID-19. Sequenced by immunoSEQ multiplex PCR; TCRdb stores in-frame clones only, minus some. The table has some 240,000 clones, roughly 80% seen once. Input material: PBMCs or T cells enriched from blood (not recorded which). All receptors derive from a man under 40 with acute COVID-19.

This chain joins TRBV12-5 and TRBJ1-6; D gene unclear. The CDR3 runs to 10 residues. Looked up from germline, CDR1 is LGHNT and CDR2 is FRNRAP. The CDR3 nucleotides read TGTGCGCGACGGGATTCACCCCTCCACTTT. Its protein is CARRDSPLHF.

The V call is TRBV27, the J call TRBJ1-6; no firm D call. CDR3 size: 14 residues. CDR1 MNHEY and CDR2 SMNVEV come from the germline V gene (reference sequence). V was clipped by 3 bases and J by 7 bases, with 10 bases between them. The CDR3 region has the DNA TGTGCCAGCAGTTTTCGTACGGGGAATTCACCCCTCCACTTT. Its translation is CASSFRTGNSPLHF.